This T cell receptor (beta chain) was retrieved from a study of cytomegalovirus exposure and HLA in healthy donors. The CDR3 is 14 residues long. The germline gives CDR1 LGHNT, CDR2 FRNRAP. V was shortened by 1 base and J by 5 bases, with 11 bases between the two germline ends. 60 Vbeta and 13 Jbeta primers were used in PCR. TCRdb's copy holds only in-frame clones and misses some; the assay was immunoSEQ multiplex PCR. Here the sample spans about 120,000 clones, about 76% being singletons. This clone was detected only once. The sequence was collected from a woman in her 40s in good health and CMV-seronegative. Material: PBMCs. The rearrangement uses TRBV12-5 and TRBJ1-2; D remains ambiguous. CDR3 in amino acids: CASGLGGAWYGYTF. CDR3 nucleotide sequence: TGTGCTAGTGGTTTGGGCGGCGCTTGGTATGGCTACACCTTC.